This TCR beta chain was obtained from a study of T-cell reconstitution after alpha-beta-depleted transplantation in children. For TCRbeta, the library was prepared with unique molecular identifiers. TCRdb re-analysed the PCR reads in MiXCR, keeping a single row per CDR3 protein. This table holds fewer than 550,000 distinct CDR3 sequences, around 15% found once. Germline V gives CDR1 DFQATT, CDR2 SNEGSKA (reference sequence). The V gene lost 0 bases and the J gene lost 1 base, with 12 bases spanning the gap. The CDR3 is 15 amino acids. Sequenced material: PBMCs, mostly from graft donor cells, taken 360 days after TCRalphabeta/CD19-depleted stem cell transplant. The J gene is TRBJ1-1, the V gene TRBV20-1; D remains ambiguous. The source is a boy under two years old who had a stem cell transplant for Wiskott-Aldrich syndrome, so the T cells may come from the graft donor. CDR3 sequence: CSARDPRNANTEAFF. CDR3 DNA sequence: TGCAGTGCTAGAGATCCCCGGAACGCGAACACTGAAGCTTTCTTT.